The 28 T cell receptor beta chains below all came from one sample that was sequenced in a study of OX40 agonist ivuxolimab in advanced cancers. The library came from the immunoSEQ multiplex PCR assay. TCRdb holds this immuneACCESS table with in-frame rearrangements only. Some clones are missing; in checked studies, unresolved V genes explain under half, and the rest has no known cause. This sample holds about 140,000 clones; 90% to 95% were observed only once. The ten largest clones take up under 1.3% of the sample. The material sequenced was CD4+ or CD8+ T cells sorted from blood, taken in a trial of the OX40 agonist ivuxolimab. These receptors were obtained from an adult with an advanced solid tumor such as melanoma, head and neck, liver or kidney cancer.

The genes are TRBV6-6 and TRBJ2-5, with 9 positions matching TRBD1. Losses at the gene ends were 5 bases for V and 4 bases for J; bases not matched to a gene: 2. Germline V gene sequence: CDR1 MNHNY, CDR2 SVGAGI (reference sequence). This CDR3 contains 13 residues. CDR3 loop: CASSRTGVETQYF. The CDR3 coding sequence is TGTGCCAGCAGTAGGACAGGGGTAGAGACCCAGTACTTC.

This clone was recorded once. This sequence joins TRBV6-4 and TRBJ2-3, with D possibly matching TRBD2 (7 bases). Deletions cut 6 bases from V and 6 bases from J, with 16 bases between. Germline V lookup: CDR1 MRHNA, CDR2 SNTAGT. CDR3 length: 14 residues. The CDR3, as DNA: TGTGCCAGCAGCCCCGCAGAGGGGGGGGATACGCAGTATTTT. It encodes CASSPAEGGDTQYF.

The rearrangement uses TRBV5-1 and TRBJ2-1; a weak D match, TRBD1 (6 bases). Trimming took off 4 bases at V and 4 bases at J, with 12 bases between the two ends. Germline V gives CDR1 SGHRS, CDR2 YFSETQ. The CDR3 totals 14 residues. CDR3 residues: CASSQTGQYNEQFF. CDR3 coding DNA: TGCGCCAGCAGCCAAACGGGACAATACAATGAGCAGTTCTTC. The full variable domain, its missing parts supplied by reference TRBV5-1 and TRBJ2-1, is KAGVTQTPRYLIKTRGQQVTLSCSPISGHRSVSWYQQTPGQGLQFLFEYFSETQRNKGNFPGRFSGRQFSNSRSEMNVSTLELGDSALYLCASSQTGQYNEQFFGPGTRLTVL.

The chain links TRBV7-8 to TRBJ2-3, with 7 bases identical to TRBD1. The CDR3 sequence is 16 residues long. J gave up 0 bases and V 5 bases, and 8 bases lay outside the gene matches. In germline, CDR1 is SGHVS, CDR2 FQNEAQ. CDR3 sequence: CASSPPGQTSTDTQYF. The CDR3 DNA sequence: TGTGCCAGCAGCCCCCCGGGACAGACTAGCACAGATACGCAGTATTTT.

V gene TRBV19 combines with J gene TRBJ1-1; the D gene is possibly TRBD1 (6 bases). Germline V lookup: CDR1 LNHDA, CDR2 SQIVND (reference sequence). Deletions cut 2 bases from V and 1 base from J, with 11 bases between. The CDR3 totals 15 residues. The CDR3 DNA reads TGTGCCAGTAGTATAACTAGGGGGGGGAACACTGAAGCTTTCTTT. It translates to CASSITRGGNTEAFF.

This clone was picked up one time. The CDR3 nucleotides read TGTGCCAGCAGTTACTCAGGGGGCAAGGAGCAGTACTTC. Amino acids: CASSYSGGKEQYF. The genes are TRBV6-6 and TRBJ2-7; 7 bases align to TRBD1. The CDR3 has 13 amino acids. Germline V lookup: CDR1 MNHNY, CDR2 SVGAGI (reference sequence). The V and J ends lost 0 bases and 7 bases, in that order; junction bases with no gene match: 3.

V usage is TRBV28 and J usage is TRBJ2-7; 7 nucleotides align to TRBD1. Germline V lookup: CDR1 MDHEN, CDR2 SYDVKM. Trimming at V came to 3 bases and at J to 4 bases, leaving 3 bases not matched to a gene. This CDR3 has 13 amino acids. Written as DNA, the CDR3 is TGTGCCAGCAGTTTGGGACAGATGTACGAGCAGTACTTC. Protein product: CASSLGQMYEQYF.

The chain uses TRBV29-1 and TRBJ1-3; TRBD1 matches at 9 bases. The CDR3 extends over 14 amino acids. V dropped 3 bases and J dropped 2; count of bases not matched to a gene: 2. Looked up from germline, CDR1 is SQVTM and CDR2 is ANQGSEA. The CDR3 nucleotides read TGCAGCGTTGAGGGGACAGGGACTGGAAACACCATATATTTT. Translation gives CSVEGTGTGNTIYF.

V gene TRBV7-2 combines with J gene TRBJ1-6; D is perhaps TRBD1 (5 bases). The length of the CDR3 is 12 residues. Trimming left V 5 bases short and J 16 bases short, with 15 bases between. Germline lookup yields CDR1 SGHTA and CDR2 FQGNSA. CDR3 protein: CASSPDTLILHF. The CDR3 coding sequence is TGTGCCAGCAGCCCGGACACCCTGATTCTCCACTTT.

Written as DNA, the CDR3 is TGCGCCAGCAGCTTTAGGTCGGCAGATACGCAGTATTTT. Its protein product is CASSFRSADTQYF. The V gene is TRBV5-1, the J gene TRBJ2-3, with D unresolved. Germline CDR1 SGHRS, CDR2 YFSETQ. V lost 2 bases and J 4 bases, leaving 8 bases between the germline ends. The CDR3 spans 13 residues.

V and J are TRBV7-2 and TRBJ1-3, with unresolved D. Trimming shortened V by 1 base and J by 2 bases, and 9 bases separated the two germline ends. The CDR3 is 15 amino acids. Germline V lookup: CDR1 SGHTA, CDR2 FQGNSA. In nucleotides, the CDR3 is TGTGCCAGCAGCTTAGAGGCTGTCCCTGGAAACACCATATATTTT. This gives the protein CASSLEAVPGNTIYF.

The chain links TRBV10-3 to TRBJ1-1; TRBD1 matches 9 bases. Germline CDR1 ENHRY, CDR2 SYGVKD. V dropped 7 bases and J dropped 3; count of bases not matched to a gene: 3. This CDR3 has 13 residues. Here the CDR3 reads CAITRDRDTEAFF. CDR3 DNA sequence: TGTGCCATCACCCGGGACAGGGACACTGAAGCTTTCTTT.

This CDR3 reads CAISAVPGGQPQHF. CDR3 nucleotides: TGTGCCATCAGTGCGGTGCCAGGGGGCCAGCCCCAGCATTTT. The V and J genes are TRBV10-3 and TRBJ1-5; 8 bases agree with TRBD1. The V gene's germline CDR1 is ENHRY and CDR2 SYGVKD. V was pared by 4 bases and J by 7 bases, with 6 bases of the junction left unmatched. The CDR3 is 14 amino acids.

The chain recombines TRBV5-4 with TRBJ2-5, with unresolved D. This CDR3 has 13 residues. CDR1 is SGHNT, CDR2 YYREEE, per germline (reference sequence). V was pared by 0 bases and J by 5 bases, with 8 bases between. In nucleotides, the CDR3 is TGTGCCAGCAGCTTGGGGGTGTTGGAGACCCAGTACTTC. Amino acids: CASSLGVLETQYF.

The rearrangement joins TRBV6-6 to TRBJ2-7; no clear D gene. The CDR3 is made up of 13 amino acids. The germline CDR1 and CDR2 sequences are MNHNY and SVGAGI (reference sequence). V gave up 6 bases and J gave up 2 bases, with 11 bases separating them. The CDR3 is CASRISQPYEQYF. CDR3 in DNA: TGTGCCAGCAGAATCTCTCAGCCCTACGAGCAGTACTTC.

The CDR3 spells CASSTHDRPSGNTIYF. The DNA for the CDR3 is TGTGCCAGCAGCACACACGACAGGCCCTCTGGAAACACCATATATTTT. The chain links TRBV9 to TRBJ1-3, with D possibly being TRBD1 (6 bases). This CDR3 contains 16 residues. Germline V CDR1 and CDR2: SGDLS, YYNGEE. Between the trimmed V and J ends, which lost 4 bases and 0 bases, there was a span of 14 bases.

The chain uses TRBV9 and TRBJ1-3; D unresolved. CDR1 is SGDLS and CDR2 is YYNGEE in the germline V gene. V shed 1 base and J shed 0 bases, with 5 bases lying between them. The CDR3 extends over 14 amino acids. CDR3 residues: CASSVMVSGNTIYF. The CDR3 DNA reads TGTGCCAGCAGCGTAATGGTCTCTGGAAACACCATATATTTT.

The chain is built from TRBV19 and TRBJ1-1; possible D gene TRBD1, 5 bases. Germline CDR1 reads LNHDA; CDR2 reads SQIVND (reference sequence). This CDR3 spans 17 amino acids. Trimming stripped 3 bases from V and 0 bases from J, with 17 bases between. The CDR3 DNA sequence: TGTGCCAGTAGTATCCTACGTAAAGACAGCATGAACACTGAAGCTTTCTTT. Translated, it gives CASSILRKDSMNTEAFF.

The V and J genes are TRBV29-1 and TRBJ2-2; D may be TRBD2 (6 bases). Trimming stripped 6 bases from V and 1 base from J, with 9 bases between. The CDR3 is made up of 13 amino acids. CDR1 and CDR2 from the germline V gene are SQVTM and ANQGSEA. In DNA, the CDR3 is TGCAGCGTGGAGGGGAGGAACACCGGGGAGCTGTTTTTT. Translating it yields CSVEGRNTGELFF.

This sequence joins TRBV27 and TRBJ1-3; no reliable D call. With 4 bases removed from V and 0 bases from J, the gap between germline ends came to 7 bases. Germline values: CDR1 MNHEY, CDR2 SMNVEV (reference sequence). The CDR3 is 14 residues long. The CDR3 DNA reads TGTGCCAGCAGTTCTTGGAGCTCTGGAAACACCATATATTTT. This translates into CASSSWSSGNTIYF.

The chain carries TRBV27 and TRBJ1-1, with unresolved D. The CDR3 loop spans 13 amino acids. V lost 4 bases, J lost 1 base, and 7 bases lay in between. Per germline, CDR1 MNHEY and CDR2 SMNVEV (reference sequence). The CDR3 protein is CASSWRQNTEAFF. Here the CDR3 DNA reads TGTGCCAGCAGTTGGAGACAGAACACTGAAGCTTTCTTT.

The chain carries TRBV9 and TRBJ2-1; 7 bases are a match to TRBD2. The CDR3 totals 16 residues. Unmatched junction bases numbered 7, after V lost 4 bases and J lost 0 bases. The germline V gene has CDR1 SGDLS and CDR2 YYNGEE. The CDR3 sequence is CASSLEAGLSYNEQFF. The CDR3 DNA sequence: TGTGCCAGCAGCCTAGAAGCGGGACTCTCCTACAATGAGCAGTTCTTC.

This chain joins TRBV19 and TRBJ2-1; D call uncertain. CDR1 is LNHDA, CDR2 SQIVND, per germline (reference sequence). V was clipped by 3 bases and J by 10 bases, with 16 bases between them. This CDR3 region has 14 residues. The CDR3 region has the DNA TGTGCCAGTAGTATTGTCTTCGGCGGATTAGAGCAGTTCTTC. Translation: CASSIVFGGLEQFF.

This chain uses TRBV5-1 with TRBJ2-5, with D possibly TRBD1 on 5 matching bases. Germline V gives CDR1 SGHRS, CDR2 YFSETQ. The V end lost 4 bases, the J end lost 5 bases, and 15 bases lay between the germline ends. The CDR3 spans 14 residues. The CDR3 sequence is CASSNQGRFETQYF. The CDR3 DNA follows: TGCGCCAGCAGCAATCAGGGTAGATTTGAGACCCAGTACTTC. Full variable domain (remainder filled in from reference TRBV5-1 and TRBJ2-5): KAGVTQTPRYLIKTRGQQVTLSCSPISGHRSVSWYQQTPGQGLQFLFEYFSETQRNKGNFPGRFSGRQFSNSRSEMNVSTLELGDSALYLCASSNQGRFETQYFGPGTRLLVL.

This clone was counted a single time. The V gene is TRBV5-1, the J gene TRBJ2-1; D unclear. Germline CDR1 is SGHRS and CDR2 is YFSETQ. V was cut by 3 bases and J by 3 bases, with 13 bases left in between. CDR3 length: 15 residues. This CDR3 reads CASSSRTDYYNEQFF. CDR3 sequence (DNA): TGCGCCAGCAGCTCTCGGACGGATTACTACAATGAGCAGTTCTTC.

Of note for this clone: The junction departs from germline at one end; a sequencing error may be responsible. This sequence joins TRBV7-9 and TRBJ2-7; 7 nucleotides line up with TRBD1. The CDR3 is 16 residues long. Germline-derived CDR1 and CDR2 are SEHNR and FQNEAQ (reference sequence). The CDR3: CASSQDRETGSYEQYF. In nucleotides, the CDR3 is TGCGCCAGCAGCCAAGATCGAGAGACAGGGTCCTACGAGCAGTACTTC.

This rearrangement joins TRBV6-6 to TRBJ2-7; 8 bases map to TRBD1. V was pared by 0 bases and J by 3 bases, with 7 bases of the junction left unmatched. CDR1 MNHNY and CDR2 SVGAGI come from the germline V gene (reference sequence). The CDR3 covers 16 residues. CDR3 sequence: CASSYSWQGAHYEQYF. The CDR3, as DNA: TGTGCCAGCAGTTACTCGTGGCAGGGGGCGCACTACGAGCAGTACTTC.

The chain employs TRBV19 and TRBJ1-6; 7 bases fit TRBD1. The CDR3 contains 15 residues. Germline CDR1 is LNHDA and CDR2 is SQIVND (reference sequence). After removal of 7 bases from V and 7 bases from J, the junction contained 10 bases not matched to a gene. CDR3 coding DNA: TGTGCCAGTAAAGGAGCGGGACAGAAAAATTCACCCCTCCACTTT. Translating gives CASKGAGQKNSPLHF. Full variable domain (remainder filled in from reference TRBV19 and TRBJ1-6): DGGITQSPKYLFRKEGQNVTLSCEQNLNHDAMYWYRQDPGQGLRLIYYSQIVNDFQKGDIAEGYSVSREKKESFPLTVTSAQKNPTAFYLCASKGAGQKNSPLHFGNGTRLTVT.